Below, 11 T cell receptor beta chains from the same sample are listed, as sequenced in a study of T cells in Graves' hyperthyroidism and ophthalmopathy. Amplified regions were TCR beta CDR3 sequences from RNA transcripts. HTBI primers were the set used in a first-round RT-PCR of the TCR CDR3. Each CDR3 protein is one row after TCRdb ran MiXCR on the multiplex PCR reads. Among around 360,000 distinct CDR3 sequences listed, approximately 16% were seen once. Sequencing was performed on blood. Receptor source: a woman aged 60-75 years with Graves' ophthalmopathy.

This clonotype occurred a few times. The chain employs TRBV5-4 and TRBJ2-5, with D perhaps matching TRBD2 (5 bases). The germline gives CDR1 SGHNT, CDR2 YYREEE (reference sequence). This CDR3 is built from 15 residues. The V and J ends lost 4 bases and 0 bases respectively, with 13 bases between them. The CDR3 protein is CASSDGIMYQETQYF. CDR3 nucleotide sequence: TGTGCCAGCAGCGACGGGATAATGTACCAAGAGACCCAGTACTTC. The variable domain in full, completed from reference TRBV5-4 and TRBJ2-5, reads ETGVTQSPTHLIKTRGQQVTLRCSSQSGHNTVSWYQQALGQGPQFIFQYYREEENGRGNFPPRFSGLQFPNYSSELNVNALELDDSALYLCASSDGIMYQETQYFGPGTRLLVL.

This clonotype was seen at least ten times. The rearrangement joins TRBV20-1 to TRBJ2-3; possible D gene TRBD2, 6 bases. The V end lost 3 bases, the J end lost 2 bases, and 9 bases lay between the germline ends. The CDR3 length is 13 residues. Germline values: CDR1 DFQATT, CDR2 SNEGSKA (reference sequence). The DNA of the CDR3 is TGCAGTGCTAGTCCGGGACTCACAGATACGCAGTATTTT. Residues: CSASPGLTDTQYF.

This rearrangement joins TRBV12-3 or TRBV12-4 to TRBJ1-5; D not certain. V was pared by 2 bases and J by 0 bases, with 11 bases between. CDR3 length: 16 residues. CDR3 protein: CASSLMGRRSNQPQHF. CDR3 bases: TGTGCCAGCAGTTTAATGGGCCGTCGTAGCAATCAGCCCCAGCATTTT.

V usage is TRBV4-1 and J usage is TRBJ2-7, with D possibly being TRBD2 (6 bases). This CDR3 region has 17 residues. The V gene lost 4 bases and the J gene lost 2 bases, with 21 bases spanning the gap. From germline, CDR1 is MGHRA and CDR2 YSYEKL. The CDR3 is CASSPIASGLSPYEQYF. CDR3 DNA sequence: TGCGCCAGCAGCCCCATAGCGTCAGGACTATCCCCCTACGAGCAGTACTTC.

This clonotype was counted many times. CDR3 sequence (DNA): TGCAGTGCTAGAAGGGGGTCGCTCGCAGATACGCAGTATTTT. This encodes CSARRGSLADTQYF. The chain couples TRBV20-1 to TRBJ2-3; maybe TRBD1 (6 bases). The CDR3 is made up of 14 amino acids. Germline V gene data show CDR1 as DFQATT and CDR2 as SNEGSKA (reference sequence). The germline V and J ends were trimmed by 2 bases and 4 bases, with 13 bases remaining between them.

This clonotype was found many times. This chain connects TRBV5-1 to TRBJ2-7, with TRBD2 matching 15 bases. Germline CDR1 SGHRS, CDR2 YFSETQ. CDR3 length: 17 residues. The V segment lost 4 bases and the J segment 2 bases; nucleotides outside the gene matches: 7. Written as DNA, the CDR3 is TGCGCCAGCAGCCCGGGACTAGCGGGAGGCTTAACCTACGAGCAGTACTTC. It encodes CASSPGLAGGLTYEQYF.

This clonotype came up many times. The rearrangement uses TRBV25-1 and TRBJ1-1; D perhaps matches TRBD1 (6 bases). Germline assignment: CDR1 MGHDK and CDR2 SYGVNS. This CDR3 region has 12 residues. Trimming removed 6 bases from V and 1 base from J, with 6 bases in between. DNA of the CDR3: TGTGCCAGCAGACAGGGGAACACTGAAGCTTTCTTT. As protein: CASRQGNTEAFF.

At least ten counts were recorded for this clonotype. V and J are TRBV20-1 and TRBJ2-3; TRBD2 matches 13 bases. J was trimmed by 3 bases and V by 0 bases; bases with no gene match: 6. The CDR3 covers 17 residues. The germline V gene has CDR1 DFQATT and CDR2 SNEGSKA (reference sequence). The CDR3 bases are TGCAGTGCTAGAGATGCCCGGACTAGCGGGAGAACAGATACGCAGTATTTT. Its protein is CSARDARTSGRTDTQYF.

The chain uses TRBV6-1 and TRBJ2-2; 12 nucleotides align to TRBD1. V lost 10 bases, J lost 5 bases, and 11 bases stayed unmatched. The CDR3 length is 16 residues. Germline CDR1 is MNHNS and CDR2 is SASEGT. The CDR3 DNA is TGTGCCACTGGGGTGGGGACAGGGGGCGAAACCGGGGAGCTGTTTTTT. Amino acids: CATGVGTGGETGELFF.

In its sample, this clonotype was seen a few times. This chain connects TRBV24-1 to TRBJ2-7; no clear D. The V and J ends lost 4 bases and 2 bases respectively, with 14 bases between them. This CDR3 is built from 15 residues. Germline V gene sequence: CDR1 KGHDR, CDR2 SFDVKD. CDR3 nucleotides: TGTGCCACCAGTGAACCCCCTGGGTTGACCTACGAGCAGTACTTC. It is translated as CATSEPPGLTYEQYF.

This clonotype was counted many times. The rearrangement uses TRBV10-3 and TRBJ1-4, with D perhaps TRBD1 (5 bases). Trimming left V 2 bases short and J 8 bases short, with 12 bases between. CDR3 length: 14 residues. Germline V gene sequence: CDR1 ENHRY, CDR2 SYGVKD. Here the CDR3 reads CAISETGRGEKLFF. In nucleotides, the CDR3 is TGTGCCATCAGTGAGACGGGGAGGGGAGAAAAACTGTTTTTT.